The 2 T cell receptor beta chains below were found in one sample sequenced in a study of blood T cell repertoires in COVID-19. Sequencing used immunoSEQ multiplex PCR; TCRdb keeps in-frame clones, though not all of them. The table shows roughly 110,000 clones, with 88% occurring only once. The specimen was peripheral blood. These receptor sequences come from a man aged 50-59 years with active or convalescent COVID-19.

V gene TRBV12-3 or TRBV12-4 combines with J gene TRBJ2-5, with a tentative D call TRBD1 (6 bases). This CDR3 is built from 13 residues. V was cut by 10 bases and J by 4 bases, with 16 bases left in between. The CDR3 coding sequence is TGTGCCACCCGAGTGGGGGCAGTAGAGACCCAGTACTTC. Protein product: CATRVGAVETQYF.

The chain joins TRBV28 to TRBJ1-4; 7 nucleotides line up with TRBD1. This CDR3 comprises 15 residues. The germline V gene has CDR1 MDHEN and CDR2 SYDVKM. With V trimmed by 7 bases and J by 5 bases, 10 bases remained unmatched. The CDR3 sequence: CASKRTDRWNEKLFF. CDR3 sequence (DNA): TGTGCCAGCAAAAGGACGGACAGGTGGAATGAAAAACTGTTTTTT.